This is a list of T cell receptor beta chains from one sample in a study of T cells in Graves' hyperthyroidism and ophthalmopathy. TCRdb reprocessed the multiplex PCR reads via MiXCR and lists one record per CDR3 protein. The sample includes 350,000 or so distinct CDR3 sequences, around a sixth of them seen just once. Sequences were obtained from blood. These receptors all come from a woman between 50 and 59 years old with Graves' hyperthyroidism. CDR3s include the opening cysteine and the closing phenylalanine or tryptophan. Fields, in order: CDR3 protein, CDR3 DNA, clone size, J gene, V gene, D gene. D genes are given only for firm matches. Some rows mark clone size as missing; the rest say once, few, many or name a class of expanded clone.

cdr3_aa: CASSPRGSGNEQFF
cdr3_nt: TGTGCCAGCAGCCCCAGAGGGAGCGGGAATGAGCAGTTCTTC
clone_size: many
j_call: TRBJ2-1
v_call: TRBV11-3
d_call: NA

cdr3_aa: CASSGHPGVETQYF
cdr3_nt: TGTGCCAGCTCCGGACACCCGGGGGTAGAGACCCAGTACTTC
clone_size: many
j_call: TRBJ2-5
v_call: TRBV28
d_call: NA

cdr3_aa: CASSLTPGSNYGYTF
cdr3_nt: TGTGCCAGCAGCTTAACGCCAGGGAGTAACTATGGCTACACCTTC
clone_size: many
j_call: TRBJ1-2
v_call: TRBV7-6
d_call: NA

cdr3_aa: CAWGSDPPGYSPLHF
cdr3_nt: TGTGCCTGGGGTTCCGACCCCCCGGGATATTCACCCCTCCACTTT
clone_size: NA
j_call: TRBJ1-6
v_call: TRBV30
d_call: NA

cdr3_aa: CASSQGSRFSGNTIYF
cdr3_nt: TGTGCCAGCAGCCAAGGGTCGAGATTCTCTGGAAACACCATATATTTT
clone_size: NA
j_call: TRBJ1-3
v_call: TRBV5-6
d_call: NA

cdr3_aa: CSVAGTGEIGYTF
cdr3_nt: TGCAGCGTTGCTGGGACAGGGGAAATTGGCTACACCTTC
clone_size: NA
j_call: TRBJ1-2
v_call: TRBV29-1
d_call: TRBD1

cdr3_aa: CASSLTGGLEETQYF
cdr3_nt: TGTGCCAGCAGCTTAACAGGGGGGCTGGAAGAGACCCAGTACTTC
clone_size: many
j_call: TRBJ2-5
v_call: TRBV7-3
d_call: NA

cdr3_aa: CAWQGQDTGELFF
cdr3_nt: TGTGCCTGGCAGGGGCAGGACACCGGGGAGCTGTTTTTT
clone_size: few
j_call: TRBJ2-2
v_call: TRBV30
d_call: NA

cdr3_aa: CASSTSGLSSYNEQFF
cdr3_nt: TGTGCCAGCAGTACTAGCGGATTGAGCTCCTACAATGAGCAGTTCTTC
clone_size: many
j_call: TRBJ2-1
v_call: TRBV28
d_call: TRBD2

cdr3_aa: CASSPLSGRGYNEQFF
cdr3_nt: TGTGCCAGCTCACCACTTTCAGGTCGTGGGTACAATGAGCAGTTCTTC
clone_size: few
j_call: TRBJ2-1
v_call: TRBV18
d_call: NA

cdr3_aa: CASSLAQGGGLYEQYF
cdr3_nt: TGTGCCAGCAGTTTAGCCCAAGGGGGGGGGCTCTACGAGCAGTACTTC
clone_size: NA
j_call: TRBJ2-7
v_call: TRBV28
d_call: NA

cdr3_aa: CASSPGQGNTIYF
cdr3_nt: TGTGCCAGCTCACCTGGACAGGGAAACACCATATATTTT
clone_size: many
j_call: TRBJ1-3
v_call: TRBV18
d_call: NA

cdr3_aa: CASSIGQGDEQYF
cdr3_nt: TGTGCCAGTAGTATTGGACAGGGGGATGAGCAGTACTTC
clone_size: few
j_call: TRBJ2-7
v_call: TRBV19
d_call: TRBD1

cdr3_aa: CASRAGLGERFSYEQYF
cdr3_nt: TGTGCCAGCAGGGCCGGCCTAGGGGAGAGATTTTCCTACGAGCAGTACTTC
clone_size: many
j_call: TRBJ2-7
v_call: TRBV28
d_call: NA

cdr3_aa: CASSFTGTYEQYF
cdr3_nt: TGTGCCAGCAGTTTTACCGGAACCTACGAGCAGTACTTC
clone_size: many
j_call: TRBJ2-7
v_call: TRBV12-3/TRBV12-4
d_call: NA

cdr3_aa: CASSQGGNTYNEQFF
cdr3_nt: TGCGCCAGCAGCCAAGGTGGCAATACGTACAATGAGCAGTTCTTC
clone_size: many
j_call: TRBJ2-1
v_call: TRBV5-1
d_call: NA

cdr3_aa: CSALSGSSYNEQFF
cdr3_nt: TGCAGTGCCCTGAGCGGAAGCTCCTACAATGAGCAGTTCTTC
clone_size: many
j_call: TRBJ2-1
v_call: TRBV20-1
d_call: NA

cdr3_aa: CASSPGPGVNEKLFF
cdr3_nt: TGTGCCAGCAGCCCCGGACCGGGGGTTAATGAAAAACTGTTTTTT
clone_size: many
j_call: TRBJ1-4
v_call: TRBV3-1
d_call: NA

cdr3_aa: CAISGTGISNQPQHF
cdr3_nt: TGTGCCATCAGTGGGACAGGGATTAGCAATCAGCCCCAGCATTTT
clone_size: NA
j_call: TRBJ1-5
v_call: TRBV10-3
d_call: TRBD1

cdr3_aa: CASSRRQGGGGYTF
cdr3_nt: TGTGCCAGCAGCCGAAGACAGGGCGGGGGCGGCTACACCTTC
clone_size: few
j_call: TRBJ1-2
v_call: TRBV11-2
d_call: TRBD1

cdr3_aa: CASSLSGLAGADTQYF
cdr3_nt: TGTGCCAGCAGTTTATCCGGTCTAGCGGGAGCAGATACGCAGTATTTT
clone_size: NA
j_call: TRBJ2-3
v_call: TRBV27
d_call: TRBD2

cdr3_aa: CASSVVSASFGGYTF
cdr3_nt: TGTGCCAGCAGCGTAGTCTCGGCTTCCTTCGGCGGCTACACCTTC
clone_size: few
j_call: TRBJ1-2
v_call: TRBV9
d_call: NA

cdr3_aa: CASSPMDPSEDTQYF
cdr3_nt: TGTGCCAGCTCCCCCATGGACCCGTCAGAAGATACGCAGTATTTT
clone_size: NA
j_call: TRBJ2-3
v_call: TRBV18
d_call: NA

cdr3_aa: CASREGGGGYEQYF
cdr3_nt: TGTGCCAGCAGGGAAGGAGGGGGAGGCTACGAGCAGTACTTC
clone_size: NA
j_call: TRBJ2-7
v_call: TRBV27
d_call: NA

cdr3_aa: CASSEWDTDTQYF
cdr3_nt: TGTGCCAGCAGTGAATGGGACACAGATACGCAGTATTTT
clone_size: many
j_call: TRBJ2-3
v_call: TRBV2
d_call: NA

cdr3_aa: CATPGQGGSYGYTF
cdr3_nt: TGTGCCACACCGGGACAGGGAGGAAGCTATGGCTACACCTTC
clone_size: many
j_call: TRBJ1-2
v_call: TRBV28
d_call: TRBD1

cdr3_aa: CASSQGPGQYSNQPQHF
cdr3_nt: TGCGCCAGCAGCCAAGGTCCGGGACAGTATAGCAATCAGCCCCAGCATTTT
clone_size: few
j_call: TRBJ1-5
v_call: TRBV4-1
d_call: TRBD1

cdr3_aa: CASSFKTGELFF
cdr3_nt: TGTGCCAGCAGCTTCAAAACCGGGGAGCTGTTTTTT
clone_size: NA
j_call: TRBJ2-2
v_call: TRBV11-3
d_call: NA

cdr3_aa: CASTLTSGRLDEQFF
cdr3_nt: TGTGCCAGCACCCTGACTAGCGGGAGGTTGGATGAGCAGTTCTTC
clone_size: many
j_call: TRBJ2-1
v_call: TRBV6-1
d_call: TRBD2

cdr3_aa: CATARRVQETQYF
cdr3_nt: TGTGCCACCGCAAGGCGGGTCCAAGAGACCCAGTACTTC
clone_size: few
j_call: TRBJ2-5
v_call: TRBV15
d_call: NA

cdr3_aa: CASSSARYTEAFF
cdr3_nt: TGTGCCAGCAGCTCAGCTCGATACACTGAAGCTTTCTTT
clone_size: NA
j_call: TRBJ1-1
v_call: TRBV5-1
d_call: NA

cdr3_aa: CASSGWGGVNSPLHF
cdr3_nt: TGTGCCAGCAGCGGATGGGGCGGGGTTAATTCACCCCTCCACTTT
clone_size: many
j_call: TRBJ1-6
v_call: TRBV28
d_call: NA

cdr3_aa: CASSLSWSSYNEQFF
cdr3_nt: TGTGCCAGCAGCTTAAGTTGGAGCTCCTACAATGAGCAGTTCTTC
clone_size: few
j_call: TRBJ2-1
v_call: TRBV7-2
d_call: NA